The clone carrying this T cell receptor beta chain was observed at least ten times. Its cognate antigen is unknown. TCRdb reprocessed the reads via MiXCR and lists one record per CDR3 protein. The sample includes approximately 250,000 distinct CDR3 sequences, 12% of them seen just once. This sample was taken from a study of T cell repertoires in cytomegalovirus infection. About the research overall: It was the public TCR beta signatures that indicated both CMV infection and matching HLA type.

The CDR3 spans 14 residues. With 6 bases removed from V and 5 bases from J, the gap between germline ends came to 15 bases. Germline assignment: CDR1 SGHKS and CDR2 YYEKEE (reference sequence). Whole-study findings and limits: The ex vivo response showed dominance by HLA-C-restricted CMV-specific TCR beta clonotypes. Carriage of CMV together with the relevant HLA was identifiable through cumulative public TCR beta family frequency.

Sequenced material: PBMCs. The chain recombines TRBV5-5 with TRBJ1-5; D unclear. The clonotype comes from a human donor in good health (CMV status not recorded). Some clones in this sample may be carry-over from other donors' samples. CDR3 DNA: TGTGCCAGCACCCGCCGAGACACAGATCAGCCCCAGCATTTT. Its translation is CASTRRDTDQPQHF.